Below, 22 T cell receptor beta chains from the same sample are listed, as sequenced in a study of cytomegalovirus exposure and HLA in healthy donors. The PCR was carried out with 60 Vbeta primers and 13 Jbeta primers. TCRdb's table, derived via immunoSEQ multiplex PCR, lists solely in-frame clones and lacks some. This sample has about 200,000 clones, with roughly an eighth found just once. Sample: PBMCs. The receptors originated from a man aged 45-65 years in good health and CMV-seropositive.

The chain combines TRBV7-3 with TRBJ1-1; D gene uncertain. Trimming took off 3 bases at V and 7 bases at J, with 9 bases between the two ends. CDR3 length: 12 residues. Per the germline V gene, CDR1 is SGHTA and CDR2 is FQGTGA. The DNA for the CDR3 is TGTGCCAGCAGCTTTTACGGCGGTGAAGCTTTCTTT. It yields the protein CASSFYGGEAFF.

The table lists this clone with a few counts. The CDR3, as DNA: TGTGCCACCAGCCCACCCTCTAGCGGGGGGCGGTTTGAGCAGTACTTC. This translates into CATSPPSSGGRFEQYF. The rearrangement links TRBV15 to TRBJ2-5; 11 bases are shared with TRBD2. The CDR3 spans 16 residues. V was clipped by 5 bases and J by 11 bases; unmatched bases: 16. Germline V gene data show CDR1 as LNHNV and CDR2 as YYDKDF (reference sequence).

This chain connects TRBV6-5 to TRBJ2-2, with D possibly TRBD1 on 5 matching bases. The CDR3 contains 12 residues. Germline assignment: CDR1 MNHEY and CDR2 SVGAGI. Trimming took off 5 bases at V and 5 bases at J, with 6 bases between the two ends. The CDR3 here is CASSRTTGELFF. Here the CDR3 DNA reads TGTGCCAGCAGTCGGACAACCGGGGAGCTGTTTTTT.

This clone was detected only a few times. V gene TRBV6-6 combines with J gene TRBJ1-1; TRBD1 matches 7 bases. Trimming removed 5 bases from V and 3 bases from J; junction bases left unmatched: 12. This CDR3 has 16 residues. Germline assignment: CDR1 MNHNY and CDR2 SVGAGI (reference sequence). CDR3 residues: CASSKPGTERDTEAFF. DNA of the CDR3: TGTGCCAGCAGTAAACCGGGGACAGAGCGGGACACTGAAGCTTTCTTT.

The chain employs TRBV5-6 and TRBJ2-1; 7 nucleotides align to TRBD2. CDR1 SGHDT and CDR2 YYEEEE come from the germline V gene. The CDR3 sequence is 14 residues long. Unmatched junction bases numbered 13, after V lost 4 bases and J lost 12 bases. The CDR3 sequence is CASSRGELTRGQFF. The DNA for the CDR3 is TGTGCCAGCAGCCGGGGGGAACTAACGAGGGGGCAGTTCTTC.

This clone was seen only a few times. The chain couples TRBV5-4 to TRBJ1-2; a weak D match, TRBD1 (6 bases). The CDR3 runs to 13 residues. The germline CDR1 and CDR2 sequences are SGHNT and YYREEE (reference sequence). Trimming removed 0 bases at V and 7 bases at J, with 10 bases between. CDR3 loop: CASSLVGAGGYTF. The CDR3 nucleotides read TGTGCCAGCAGCTTGGTGGGGGCGGGTGGCTACACCTTC.

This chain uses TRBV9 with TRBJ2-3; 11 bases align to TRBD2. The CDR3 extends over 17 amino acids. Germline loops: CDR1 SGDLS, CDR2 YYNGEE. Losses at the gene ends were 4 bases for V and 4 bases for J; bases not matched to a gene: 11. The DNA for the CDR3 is TGTGCCAGCAGCTATTATAGCGGGGGGGCCAGGTCAGATACGCAGTATTTT. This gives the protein CASSYYSGGARSDTQYF.

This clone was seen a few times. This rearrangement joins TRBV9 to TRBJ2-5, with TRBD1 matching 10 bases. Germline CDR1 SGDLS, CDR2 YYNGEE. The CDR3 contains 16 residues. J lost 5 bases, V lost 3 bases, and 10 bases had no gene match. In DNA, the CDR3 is TGTGCCAGCAGCGAGATAGGGACAGGGGTATTGGAGACCCAGTACTTC. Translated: CASSEIGTGVLETQYF.

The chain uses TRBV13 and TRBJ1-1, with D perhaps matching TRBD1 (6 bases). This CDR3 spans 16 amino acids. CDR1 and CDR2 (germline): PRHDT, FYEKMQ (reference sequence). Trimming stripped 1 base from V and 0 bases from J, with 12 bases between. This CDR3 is CASSLDRVLMNTEAFF. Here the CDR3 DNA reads TGTGCCAGCAGCTTAGACAGGGTTCTAATGAACACTGAAGCTTTCTTT.

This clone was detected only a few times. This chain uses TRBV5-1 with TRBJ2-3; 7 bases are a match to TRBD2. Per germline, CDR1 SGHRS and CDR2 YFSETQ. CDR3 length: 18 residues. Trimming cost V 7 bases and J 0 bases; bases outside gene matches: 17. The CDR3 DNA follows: TGCGCCAGCTGGGGAGCCCTGTCCCAGCGGGGTAGCACAGATACGCAGTATTTT. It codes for CASWGALSQRGSTDTQYF.

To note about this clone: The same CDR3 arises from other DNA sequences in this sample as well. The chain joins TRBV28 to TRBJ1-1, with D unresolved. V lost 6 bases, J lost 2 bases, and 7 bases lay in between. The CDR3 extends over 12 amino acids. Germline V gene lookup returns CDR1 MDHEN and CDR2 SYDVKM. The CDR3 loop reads CASSLSNTEAFF. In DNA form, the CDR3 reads TGTGCCAGCAGCCTGAGTAACACTGAAGCTTTCTTT.

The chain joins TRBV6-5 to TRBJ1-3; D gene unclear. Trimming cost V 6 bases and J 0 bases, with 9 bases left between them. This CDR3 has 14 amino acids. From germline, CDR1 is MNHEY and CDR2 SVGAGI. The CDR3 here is CASRRQFSGNTIYF. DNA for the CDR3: TGTGCCAGCAGACGACAATTCTCTGGAAACACCATATATTTT.

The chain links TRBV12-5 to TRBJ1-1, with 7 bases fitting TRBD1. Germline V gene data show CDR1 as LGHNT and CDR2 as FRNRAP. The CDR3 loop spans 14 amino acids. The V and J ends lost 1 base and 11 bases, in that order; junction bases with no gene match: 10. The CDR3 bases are TGTGCTAGTGGTTTGGGAACAGGGGCGGCAGAGGCTTTCTTT. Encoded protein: CASGLGTGAAEAFF.

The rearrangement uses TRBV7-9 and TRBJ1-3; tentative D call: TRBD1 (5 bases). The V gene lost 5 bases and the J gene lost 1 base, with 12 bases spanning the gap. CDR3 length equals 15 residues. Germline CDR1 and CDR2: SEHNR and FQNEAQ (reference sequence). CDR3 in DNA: TGTGCCAGCAGCCTTTGGGACTATTCTGGAAACACCATATATTTT. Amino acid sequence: CASSLWDYSGNTIYF.

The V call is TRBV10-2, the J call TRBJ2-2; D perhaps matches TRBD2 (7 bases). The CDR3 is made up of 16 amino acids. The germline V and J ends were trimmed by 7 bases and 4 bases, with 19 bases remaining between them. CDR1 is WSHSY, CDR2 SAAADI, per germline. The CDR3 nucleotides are TGCGCCAGCACCCAGAGGGGGGGGCAAGGCACCGGGGAGCTGTTTTTT. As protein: CASTQRGGQGTGELFF.

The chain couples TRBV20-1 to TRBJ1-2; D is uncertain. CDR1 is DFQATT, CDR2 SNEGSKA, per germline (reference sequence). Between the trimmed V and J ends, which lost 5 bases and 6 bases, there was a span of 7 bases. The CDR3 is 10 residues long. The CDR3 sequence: CSAPPDGYTF. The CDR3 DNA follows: TGCAGTGCTCCCCCAGATGGCTACACCTTC.

The CDR3 nucleotides read TGTGCCAGCAGCTCTCGGGGGGCGGATCAGCCCCAGCATTTT. It translates to CASSSRGADQPQHF. The chain combines TRBV7-6 with TRBJ1-5, with D possibly matching TRBD1 (6 bases). Per the germline V gene, CDR1 is SGHVS and CDR2 is FNYEAQ. Trimming stripped 4 bases from V and 5 bases from J, with 12 bases between. This CDR3 is built from 14 residues.

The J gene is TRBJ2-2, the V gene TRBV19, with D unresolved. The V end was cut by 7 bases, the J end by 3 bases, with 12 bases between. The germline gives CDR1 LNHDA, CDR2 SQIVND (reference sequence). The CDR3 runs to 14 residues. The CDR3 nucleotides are TGTGCCAGTACCCTCAAGCCGTACACCGGGGAGCTGTTTTTT. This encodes CASTLKPYTGELFF.

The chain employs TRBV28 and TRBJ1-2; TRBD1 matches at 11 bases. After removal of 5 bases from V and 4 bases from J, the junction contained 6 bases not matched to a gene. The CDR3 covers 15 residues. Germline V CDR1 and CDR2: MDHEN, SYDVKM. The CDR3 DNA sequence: TGTGCCAGCAGTGTCCGGACAGGGGGCGGCTATGGCTACACCTTC. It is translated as CASSVRTGGGYGYTF.

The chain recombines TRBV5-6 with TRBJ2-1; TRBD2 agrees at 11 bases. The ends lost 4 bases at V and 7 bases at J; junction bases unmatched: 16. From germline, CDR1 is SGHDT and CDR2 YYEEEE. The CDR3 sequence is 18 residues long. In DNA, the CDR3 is TGTGCCAGCAGCCCCCTAATCATTAGCGGGGGGGCGGCGAATGAGCAGTTCTTC. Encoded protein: CASSPLIISGGAANEQFF.

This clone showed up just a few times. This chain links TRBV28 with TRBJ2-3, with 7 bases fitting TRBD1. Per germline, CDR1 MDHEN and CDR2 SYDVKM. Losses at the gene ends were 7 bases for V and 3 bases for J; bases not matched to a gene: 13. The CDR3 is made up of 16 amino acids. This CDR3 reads CASKIEGALRTDTQYF. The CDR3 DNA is TGTGCCAGCAAGATCGAGGGGGCCTTGAGAACAGATACGCAGTATTTT. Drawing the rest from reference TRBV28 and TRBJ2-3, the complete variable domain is DVKVTQSSRYLVKRTGEKVFLECVQDMDHENMFWYRQDPGLGLRLIYFSYDVKMKEKGDIPEGYSVSREKKERFSLILESASTNQTSMYLCASKIEGALRTDTQYFGPGTRLTVL.

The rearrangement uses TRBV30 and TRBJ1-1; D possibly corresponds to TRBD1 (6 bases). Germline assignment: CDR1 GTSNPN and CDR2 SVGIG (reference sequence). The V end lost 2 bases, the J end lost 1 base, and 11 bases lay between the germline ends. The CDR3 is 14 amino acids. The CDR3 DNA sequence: TGTGCCTGGAGTAGGGGGGGGAGGAACACTGAAGCTTTCTTT. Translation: CAWSRGGRNTEAFF.